A selection of T cell receptor beta chains follows, all from one sample in a study of OX40 agonist ivuxolimab in advanced cancers. The method was immunoSEQ multiplex PCR; TCRdb's version includes in-frame clones alone and lacks a portion of them. The table has more than 55,000 clones, 88% seen once. Source: CD4+ or CD8+ T cells sorted from blood, taken in a trial of the OX40 agonist ivuxolimab. Receptors originate from an adult with an advanced solid tumor such as melanoma, head and neck, liver or kidney cancer. The CDR3 runs from the conserved cysteine through the conserved F or W. The D gene is left open where the match is weak. Clone size appears in some rows only: once, few, many, or a class for an expanded clone.

V	J	D	size	CDR3	DNA
TRBV27	TRBJ2-2	NA	NA	CASSLAARTGELFF	TGTGCCAGCAGTTTAGCAGCTAGGACCGGGGAGCTGTTTTTT
TRBV6-1	TRBJ2-1	TRBD2	NA	CASSEARGGVAYNEQFF	TGTGCCAGCAGTGAAGCTCGGGGAGGGGTGGCCTACAATGAGCAGTTCTTC
TRBV29-1	TRBJ1-2	NA	NA	CSFRGWSGDGYTF	TGCAGCTTCAGAGGGTGGTCGGGCGATGGCTACACCTTC
TRBV4-3	TRBJ2-1	TRBD2	NA	CASSQDSSGRRNEQFF	TGCGCCAGCAGCCAAGATTCTAGCGGGAGGAGGAATGAGCAGTTCTTC
TRBV5-1	TRBJ1-1	NA	few	CASSLDWTEAFF	TGCGCCAGCAGCTTGGATTGGACTGAAGCTTTCTTT
TRBV4-1	TRBJ2-2	NA	NA	CASSQETMTGELFF	TGCGCCAGCAGCCAAGAAACGATGACCGGGGAGCTGTTTTTT
TRBV10-1	TRBJ2-7	TRBD1	NA	CASRRDSYEQYF	TGCGCCAGCCGCCGGGACAGCTACGAGCAGTACTTC
TRBV9	TRBJ1-6	TRBD1	NA	CASSVEQGASPLHF	TGTGCCAGCAGCGTAGAGCAGGGGGCTTCACCCCTCCACTTT
TRBV6-4	TRBJ1-2	NA	NA	CASSDRGAYGYTF	TGTGCCAGCAGTGACAGGGGGGCCTATGGCTACACCTTC
TRBV18	TRBJ1-1	NA	NA	CASSPEANTEAFF	TGTGCCAGCTCACCAGAGGCGAACACTGAAGCTTTCTTT
TRBV19	TRBJ2-7	NA	NA	CASSARDSYEQYF	TGTGCCAGTAGTGCCCGGGATTCCTACGAGCAGTACTTC
TRBV27	TRBJ1-2	NA	NA	CASSLGFGYGYTF	TGTGCCAGCAGTCTGGGGTTCGGCTATGGCTACACCTTC
TRBV6-1	TRBJ1-6	TRBD1	NA	CASSEWDRLYNSPLHF	TGTGCCAGCAGTGAATGGGACAGACTCTATAATTCACCCCTCCACTTT
TRBV6-5	TRBJ2-4	NA	NA	CASSPWALDKNIQYF	TGTGCCAGCAGCCCTTGGGCTCTTGACAAAAACATTCAGTACTTC
TRBV29-1	TRBJ2-5	NA	NA	CSAAEMGETQYF	TGCAGCGCCGCGGAGATGGGGGAGACCCAGTACTTC
TRBV7-9	TRBJ2-5	NA	NA	CASSSPHLLTQYF	TGTGCCAGCAGCTCCCCACATCTTTTGACCCAGTACTTC
TRBV29-1	TRBJ2-2	NA	NA	CSFWDMGGELFF	TGCAGCTTCTGGGACATGGGCGGGGAGCTGTTTTTT
TRBV7-7	TRBJ2-2	NA	NA	CATRNGGTENTGELFF	TGTGCCACTCGGAATGGGGGGACAGAGAACACCGGGGAGCTGTTTTTT
TRBV13	TRBJ2-1	TRBD2	NA	CASSPQMGVGTSGYNEQFF	TGTGCCAGCAGCCCCCAAATGGGGGTGGGGACTAGCGGATACAATGAGCAGTTCTTC
TRBV5-6	TRBJ2-7	NA	NA	CASSGQGQGVAGFIDEQYF	TGTGCCAGCAGCGGGCAGGGACAGGGTGTAGCGGGATTTATCGACGAGCAGTACTTC
TRBV27	TRBJ2-1	NA	NA	CASSHKVPFYNEQFF	TGTGCCAGCAGTCACAAGGTCCCCTTCTACAATGAGCAGTTCTTC
TRBV12-5	TRBJ2-3	NA	NA	CAGRLGRNADTQYF	TGTGCTGGCCGACTTGGGAGGAACGCAGATACGCAGTATTTT
TRBV7-3	TRBJ2-3	TRBD2	NA	CASSLTGTSGIVTDTQYF	TGTGCCAGCAGCTTAACTGGGACTAGCGGGATCGTCACAGATACGCAGTATTTT
TRBV13	TRBJ2-5	NA	NA	CASSLEATLQETQYF	TGTGCCAGCAGCTTAGAGGCTACCCTCCAAGAGACCCAGTACTTC
TRBV4-3	TRBJ2-7	NA	NA	CASSQVLVSYEQYF	TGCGCCAGCAGCCAAGTCCTCGTCTCCTACGAGCAGTACTTC
TRBV7-2	TRBJ2-7	NA	NA	CASSLAPFEQSSYEQYF	TGTGCCAGCAGCTTAGCCCCTTTTGAGCAGAGCTCCTACGAGCAGTACTTC
TRBV6-5	TRBJ2-2	TRBD1	NA	CASSTGGLPGELFF	TGTGCCAGCAGTACAGGGGGCCTTCCCGGGGAGCTGTTTTTT
TRBV6-4	TRBJ1-2	NA	NA	CASSDSGLSPYYGYTF	TGTGCCAGCAGTGACTCAGGTCTCTCGCCCTACTATGGCTACACCTTC
TRBV27	TRBJ2-7	NA	many	CASSLVQGGSNEQYF	TGTGCCAGCAGTTTGGTACAGGGAGGCTCCAACGAGCAGTACTTC
TRBV6-1	TRBJ2-7	TRBD1	NA	CASSVRDRAAYEQYF	TGTGCCAGCAGCGTCCGGGACAGGGCGGCCTACGAGCAGTACTTC
TRBV28	TRBJ1-5	TRBD1	NA	CASSPGQGHNQPQHF	TGTGCCAGCAGTCCCGGACAGGGGCATAATCAGCCCCAGCATTTT
TRBV18	TRBJ2-3	NA	NA	CASSPTQGRTDTQYF	TGTGCCAGCTCGCCCACCCAGGGGCGCACAGATACGCAGTATTTT
TRBV13	TRBJ2-5	NA	NA	CASSLGQLTGTQYF	TGTGCCAGCTCCCTCGGACAGCTAACCGGGACCCAGTACTTC
TRBV7-8	TRBJ2-5	NA	NA	CASSVWTEKLQETGNF	TGTGCCAGCAGCGTATGGACAGAGAAACTACAAGAGACCGGCAACTTC
TRBV5-5	TRBJ1-5	NA	NA	CASSLTGWIGSGNQPQHF	TGTGCCAGCAGCTTAACGGGGTGGATCGGGTCGGGCAATCAGCCCCAGCATTTT
TRBV19	TRBJ1-2	TRBD1	NA	CASSKMNPRGQGNNGYTF	TGTGCCAGTAGCAAAATGAACCCCCGGGGACAGGGGAACAATGGCTACACCTTC
TRBV15	TRBJ2-2	TRBD1	NA	CATSSRDRNTGELFF	TGTGCCACCAGCAGCCGGGACAGGAACACCGGGGAGCTGTTTTTT